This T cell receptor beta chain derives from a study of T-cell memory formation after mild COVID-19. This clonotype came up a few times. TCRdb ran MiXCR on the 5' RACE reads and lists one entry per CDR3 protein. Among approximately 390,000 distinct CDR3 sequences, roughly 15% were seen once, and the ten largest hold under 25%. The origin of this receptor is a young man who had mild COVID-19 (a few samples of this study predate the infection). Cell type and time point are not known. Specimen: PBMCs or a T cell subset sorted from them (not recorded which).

CDR3 nucleotides: TGTGCCAGCAGCTTATTCAGGGGCACCGGGGAGCTGTTTTTT. Encoded protein: CASSLFRGTGELFF. V is TRBV7-2 and J is TRBJ2-2; D might be TRBD1 (6 bases). The CDR3 runs 14 residues. Germline V CDR1 and CDR2: SGHTA, FQGNSA. Trimming shortened V by 2 bases and J by 4 bases, and 8 bases separated the two germline ends.